This entry features one T cell receptor (beta chain) sequence. The antigen this receptor binds is unknown. The sample belongs to a study of cytomegalovirus exposure and HLA in healthy donors (dated by TCRdb to the late 2010s). At the level of the whole study: According to an earlier analysis of around 600 of the donors, about 190 million T cells yielded roughly 110 million unique TCR beta sequences and more than 250 Gb of sequence data. The study used immunosequencing to profile the T cell repertoires of 666 subjects and linked those repertoires to cytomegalovirus serostatus. All discovery cohort repertoires had been generated on a single sequencing platform. An earlier analysis of fewer than 700 of the donors applied high-throughput TCR beta sequencing to assess whether each TCR beta V gene segment acted as functional or pseudogenic. The study was designed to test whether signatures of past pathogen exposure could be identified by cataloging public T cell receptors. Of the 350 to 450 genotyped donors, less than 85% were placed in the genetic ancestry cluster associated with self-reported Caucasian donors. To predict cytomegalovirus infection status, the study combined high-throughput TCR immunosequencing, statistical association of individual TCRs with disease status, and machine learning. A separate validation cohort of roughly 110 different subjects was used in addition to the approximately 700-subject first cohort. Approximately 310 gigabases of sequencing data and tens of millions of unique TCR sequences were included in an early release covering roughly 600 HLA-typed donors. A later genetic analysis used genome-wide SNP genotypes for about 65% of the 666 donors, treating that subset as a discovery cohort. Donor age, sex, ethnicity and CMV serostatus were collected together with the repertoire data. Rather than using new phenotypic data, the later analysis identified candidate immune exposures from TCR beta sequences and from how often those sequences occurred across donors. HLA typing covered class I and class II loci at four-digit resolution. Typing coverage differed by locus: A, B, C, DRB1 and DQB1 were typed in about 629-640 donors, DQA1 in approximately 520, DPA1 in over 600, and DPB1 in 400 to 480. Because of strong linkage in the cohort, roughly five DR-DQ haplotypes were treated as single units for association and clustering. A later analysis re-examined previously published TCR beta repertoires from more than 550 donors and added high-resolution HLA genotyping to investigate patterns of TCR occurrence. Among roughly 400 genotyped donors of the cohort, an average of around 240,000 unique TCR beta nucleotide sequences was sequenced per donor, of which about 18% were non-productive.

On the study overall, not on this receptor specifically: Several of the top co-occurrence clusters appeared to be linked to parvovirus B19, influenza, CMV and Epstein-Barr virus, according to a later analysis. The 87-base-pair reads could not distinguish some IMGT-functional V segments, including TRBV6-2 and TRBV6-3, so those segments were excluded. Assigning TCR associations to individual alleles was difficult when HLA alleles, especially DR and DQ, strongly co-occurred. CMV serostatus was the only immune exposure information available for the cohort. An association between a missense DCLRE1C variant and V-gene and J-gene trimming of TCR beta chains was found in a later genetic analysis and replicated in an independent cohort. Because counts were too low, some 17 rarely observed V segments, including chromosome 9 orphons, were excluded from the earlier analysis of some 590 of the donors. In a later analysis, HLA-associated TCR beta chains were found to be more clonally expanded and to have lower generation probabilities than equally common non-associated chains. The study listed 164 TCR beta chains as associated with cytomegalovirus. Linkage disequilibrium might explain the correlated functional status among segregating V segments, but an unknown experimental factor could not be excluded. An earlier analysis of approximately 500 of the donors showed that most TCR beta V segments appeared in productive rearrangements either about 87% or about 30% of the time, which broadly matched IMGT annotations. Three of the identified cytomegalovirus-associated TCR beta chains were confirmed in vitro to be specific for cytomegalovirus antigens. Presence/absence analyses assumed roughly uniform sequencing depth across donors, an assumption that may not hold. A later analysis found that TCR association rates varied across HLA loci, with DRB1 alleles showing the most associated TCRs and HLA-C alleles the fewest. At a false discovery rate of 0.05, a later analysis linked 15,000 to 20,000 TCR beta sequences to specific HLA alleles. The sequencing pipeline was judged likely to have produced a cluster of highly shared sequence variants as a technical artifact. Only TCR beta chains were sequenced in this cohort, and the absence of alpha or paired-chain data limited detectable features. Because HLA typing was missing for some donors at each locus, association tests included only the typed subset. The classifier was reported to diagnose cytomegalovirus status with high specificity and sensitivity in both the original and validation cohorts. In a later genetic analysis, fewer N-insertions in productive TCRs were reported among donors in an Asian-associated ancestry cluster than the roughly 700-donor mean. Most TCR sequences were observed very rarely across donors, whereas some public TCRs were present in many individuals. According to the authors, the approach could potentially be generalized to other disease states and immunological phenotypes. A further reported finding was that TCR beta sequences accurately predicted the HLA-A and HLA-B alleles for most subjects in the first cohort. In a later analysis, most CMV-associated TCR beta chains were found to appear HLA-restricted, with HLA associations seemingly driven largely by CMV exposure.

In total, more than 500 healthy bone marrow donors made up the cohort. At the time of sampling, every cohort member was nominally healthy, though immune exposures that went unrecorded were likely present. The donor tested CMV seronegative, placing the donor among the 350 to 400 seronegative members of the cohort. Each donor provided a peripheral blood sample, and peripheral blood mononuclear cells were used for TCR beta sequencing. The Qiagen DNeasy Blood Extraction Kit was used to extract genomic DNA from the blood cell samples. The germline V and J ends show losses of 5 bases and 5 bases respectively, and no gene match explains 3 bases of the junction. The CDR3 covers 15 residues, taking in both the cysteine and the phenylalanine. The kept DNA is CDR3 alone, 45 bases in frame from the first base. The germline V gene encodes CDR1 LNHDA and CDR2 SQIVND (reference sequence). Library generation was performed with the immunoSEQ multiplex PCR assay. A mixture of 60 forward primers for TCR Vbeta segments and 13 reverse primers for TCR Jbeta segments was used in the multiplex PCR. A multiplex PCR assay on genomic DNA amplified the CDR3 region of rearranged TCR beta genes. On the Illumina HiSeq System, the amplified TCR beta libraries were sequenced as 87-base-pair reads. In the authors' own workflow: Across the roughly 640 repertoires, a later analysis counted about 81 million unique TCR beta chains, approximately 12 million of which were shared by at least two donors. Raw reads were error-corrected and collapsed into unique sequences with a nearest-neighbor algorithm that merged closely related sequences to remove PCR and sequencing errors. V, D and J gene segments were assigned by aligning CDR3 sequences to IMGT reference sequences. For a sequence to be retained, a match of at least six nucleotides was required to both a V gene segment and a J gene segment. A rearrangement counted as productive if the CDR3 had no stop codons and remained in frame with V and J, and every other rearrangement counted as non-productive. Following IMGT convention, CDR3 was defined as the stretch from the second conserved V-encoded cysteine up to the conserved J-encoded phenylalanine. Sequences without an unambiguous match to a single V gene segment were excluded from the earlier analysis of about 600 of the donors. An earlier analysis of over 450 of the donors classified V segments as functional when productive rearrangements were above 56.7% and as segregating when the standard deviation between donors was above 5%. To diagnose cytomegalovirus status from the catalog of TCR beta chain sequences, a statistical classification framework was built. In a later analysis, V and J genes were assigned by comparing TCR nucleotide sequences against IMGT/GENE-DB human TR gene sequences. The TCRdist pipeline was used in a later analysis to assign CDR3 sequences and most-parsimonious VDJ recombination scenarios. In a later analysis, each TCR beta chain was defined by its CDR3 amino acid sequence together with its V-gene family, and reads without a unique V-gene family were excluded. In a later analysis, 450 to 600 highly shared, low-generation-probability nucleotide sequences were removed to address suspected cross-contamination and a sequencing artifact. In a later analysis, a clonal expansion index was calculated for each public chain from normalized within-repertoire ranks of inferred template counts. In a later analysis, generation probabilities were computed using a VDJ recombination model fitted to out-of-frame rearrangements, and the results were checked against IGoR. In a later analysis, hypergeometric tests were used to score TCR-TCR, TCR-HLA and TCR-CMV co-occurrence, with a repertoire-size bias correction applied to TCR pairs. A later analysis estimated false discovery rates by permuting HLA or CMV assignments 20 times. In a later analysis, co-occurring TCRs were grouped using DBSCAN, and TCRdist sequence similarity was added for clustering within HLA-allele-positive subsets. Co-occurrence clustering excluded repertoires with fewer than 30,000 or more than 120,000 public chains, plus five with anomalous nucleotide sharing. What TCRdb holds here is the immuneACCESS table cut down to in-frame rearrangements. Part of the clones is not present; checked against another copy, under half of the missing clones reflect an unresolved V gene, and the others are unexplained. V and J calls and clone size are copied from that table; D and trimming were computed from the DNA. The sample has 140,000 to 150,000 clones on record. The top ten clones comprise 0.8% to 1% of the sample.

The clonotype was recovered from a male donor in good health and CMV-seronegative. The sample taken for sequencing was PBMCs. The rearranged segments are TRBV19 and TRBJ2-2; TRBD2 lines up with 12 middle nucleotides. DNA sequence: TGTGCCAGTAGTCCTACTAGCGGGAGGACCGGGGAGCTGTTTTTT. It specifies CASSPTSGRTGELFF. This CDR3, with the reference TRBV19 and TRBJ2-2 proteins standing in past its ends, gives the full variable domain DGGITQSPKYLFRKEGQNVTLSCEQNLNHDAMYWYRQDPGQGLRLIYYSQIVNDFQKGDIAEGYSVSREKKESFPLTVTSAQKNPTAFYLCASSPTSGRTGELFFGEGSRLTVL.